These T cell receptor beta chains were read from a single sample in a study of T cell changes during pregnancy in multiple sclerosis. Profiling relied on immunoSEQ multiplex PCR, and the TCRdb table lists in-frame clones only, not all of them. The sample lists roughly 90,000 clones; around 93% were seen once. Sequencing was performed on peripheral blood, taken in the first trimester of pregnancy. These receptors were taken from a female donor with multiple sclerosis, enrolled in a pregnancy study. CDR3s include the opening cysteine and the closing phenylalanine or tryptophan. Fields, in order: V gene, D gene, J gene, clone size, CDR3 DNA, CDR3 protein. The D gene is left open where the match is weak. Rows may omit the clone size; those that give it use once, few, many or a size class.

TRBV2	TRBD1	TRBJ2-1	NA	TGTGCCAGCAGTGAATTAGGGGGACAGGGGCCCAATGAGCAGTTCTTC	CASSELGGQGPNEQFF
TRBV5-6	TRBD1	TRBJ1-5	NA	TGTGCCAGCAGCTCCACCGGGACAGGGGGCTTCAATCAGCCCCAGCATTTT	CASSSTGTGGFNQPQHF
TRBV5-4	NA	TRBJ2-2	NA	TGTGCCAGCAGCTCAAAAGACAGAGACTTAGGGGAGCTGTTTTTT	CASSSKDRDLGELFF
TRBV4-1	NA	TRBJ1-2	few	TGCGCCAGCAGCCCGCCGGGGTACTATGGCTACACCTTC	CASSPPGYYGYTF
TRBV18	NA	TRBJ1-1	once	TGTGCCAGCTCACCAGATTGGGGGGACACTGAAGCTTTCTTT	CASSPDWGDTEAFF
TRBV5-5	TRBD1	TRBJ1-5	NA	TGTGCCAGCAGCCATACAGGGGGAAGCCAGCCCCAGCATTTT	CASSHTGGSQPQHF
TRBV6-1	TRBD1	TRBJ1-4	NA	TGTGCCAGCAGTGAGTTAGCCGGGACAGGGAGTCCGGAAAAACTGTTTTTT	CASSELAGTGSPEKLFF
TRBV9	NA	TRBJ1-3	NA	TGTGCCAGCAGCGTAGGACAAATTGGAAACACCATATATTTT	CASSVGQIGNTIYF
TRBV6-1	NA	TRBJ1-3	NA	TGTGCCAGCAGCAAGACAGTCTCTGGAAACACCATATATTTT	CASSKTVSGNTIYF
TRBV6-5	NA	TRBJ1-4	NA	TGTGCCAGCAGTTACCAGGGGACCGTCGGGGAAAAACTGTTTTTT	CASSYQGTVGEKLFF
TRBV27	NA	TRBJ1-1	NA	TGTGCCAGCAGTTTAACCTGGGCAGGGGCGAGTCCCACTGAAGCTTTCTTT	CASSLTWAGASPTEAFF
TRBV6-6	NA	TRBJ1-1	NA	TGTGCCAGCAGCCAAGGGGGAAACACTGAAGCTTTCTTT	CASSQGGNTEAFF
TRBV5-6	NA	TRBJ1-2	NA	TGTGCCAGCAGCTTACCGGGACAATCTCTGGTACGATCCTTC	CASSLPGQSLVRSF
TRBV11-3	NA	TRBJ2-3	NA	TGTGCCAGCAGCCCGGGACAAAGCACAGATACGCAGTATTTT	CASSPGQSTDTQYF
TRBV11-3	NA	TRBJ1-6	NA	TGTGCCAGCAGCTTAGGGGGCCTTTCACCCCTCCACTTT	CASSLGGLSPLHF
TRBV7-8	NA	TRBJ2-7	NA	TGTGCCAGCAGCTTAGCGCAGAACTCCTACGAGCAGTACTTC	CASSLAQNSYEQYF
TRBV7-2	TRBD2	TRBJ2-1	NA	TGTGCCAGCAGCTTAGTAGTTGGCGGGGGGGCCGGTAATGAGCAGTTCTTC	CASSLVVGGGAGNEQFF
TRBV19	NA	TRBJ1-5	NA	TGTGCCAGTAGGGAGGTGGGGGGTAGCAATCAGCCCCAGCATTTT	CASREVGGSNQPQHF
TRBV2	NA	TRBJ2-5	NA	TGTGCCAGCAGGACAGGAGAAGAGACCCAGTACTTC	CASRTGEETQYF
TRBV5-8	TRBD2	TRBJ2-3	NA	TGTGCCAGCAGCTGGACTAGCGGAAACACAGATACGCAGTATTTT	CASSWTSGNTDTQYF
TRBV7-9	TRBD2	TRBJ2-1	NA	TGTGCCACCCCCAGGCTAGCGGGAGAATACAATGAGCAGTTCTTC	CATPRLAGEYNEQFF
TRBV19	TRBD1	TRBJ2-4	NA	TGTGCCAGTAGAGGGGGCGTAGCCAAAAACATTCAGTACTTC	CASRGGVAKNIQYF
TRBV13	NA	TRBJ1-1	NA	TGTGCCAGCAGCCCCGTCACTGAAGCTTTCTTT	CASSPVTEAFF
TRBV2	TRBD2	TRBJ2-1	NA	TGTGCCAGGGGGAGGTGGACTAGCGGGTCGGGAGAGCAGTTCTTC	CARGRWTSGSGEQFF
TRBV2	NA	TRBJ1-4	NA	TGTGCCAGCAGTTCAGGGGAGTTTACTGAAAAACTGTTTTTT	CASSSGEFTEKLFF
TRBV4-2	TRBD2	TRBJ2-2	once	TGTGCCAGCAGCCAACCAGGAGTAGTAGCGGGACTCACCGGGGAGCTGTTTTTT	CASSQPGVVAGLTGELFF
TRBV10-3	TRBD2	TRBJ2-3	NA	TGTGCCATCAGTGAGTCGAGCGGGGGGTCAGATACGCAGTATTTT	CAISESSGGSDTQYF
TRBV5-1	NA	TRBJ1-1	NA	TGCGCCAGCCGGGGGCAGACCGGGAGGACTGAAGCTTTCTTT	CASRGQTGRTEAFF
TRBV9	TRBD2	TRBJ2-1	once	TGTGCCAGCAGCCCGAGCGGGGGGTCCTACAATGAGCAGTTCTTC	CASSPSGGSYNEQFF
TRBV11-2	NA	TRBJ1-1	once	TGTGCCAGCAGCTGGGCGGGGGCTTACGCTTTCTTT	CASSWAGAYAFF
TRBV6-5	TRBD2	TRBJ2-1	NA	TGTGCCAGCAGTTACCGGGGACTAGCGGGCTACAATGAGCAGTTCTTC	CASSYRGLAGYNEQFF
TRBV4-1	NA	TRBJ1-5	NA	TGCGCCAGCAGCCAAGAGGGCCAGGTTTCTTCCCAGCATTTT	CASSQEGQVSSQHF
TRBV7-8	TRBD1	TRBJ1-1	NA	TGTGCCAGCAGCTTAGAAAGGACAGGGAGGACTGAAGCTTTCTTT	CASSLERTGRTEAFF
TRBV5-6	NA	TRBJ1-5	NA	TGTGCCAGCAGCTTGTGGCAGGGTCAGCCCCAGCATTTT	CASSLWQGQPQHF
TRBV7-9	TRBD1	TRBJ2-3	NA	TGTGCCAGCAGCCCGCGGACAGGGTCCAAAAGGGATACGCAGTATTTT	CASSPRTGSKRDTQYF
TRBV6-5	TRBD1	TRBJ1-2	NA	TGTGCCAGCAGTTACTCGGACAGGCCTAACTATGGCTACACCTTC	CASSYSDRPNYGYTF
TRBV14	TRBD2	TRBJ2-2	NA	TGTGCCAGCAGCCAAGGGGACTACTATTTCGAGGACACCGGGGAGCTGTTTTTT	CASSQGDYYFEDTGELFF
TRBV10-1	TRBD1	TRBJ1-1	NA	TGCGCCAGCGCCCAAAGCGGGACAGGGGGCAGTAAGTTCACTGAAGCTTTCTTT	CASAQSGTGGSKFTEAFF
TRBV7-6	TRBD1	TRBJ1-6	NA	TGTGCCAGCAGCTCAAGGACAGGGGGCTCGTATAATTCACCCCTCCACTTT	CASSSRTGGSYNSPLHF
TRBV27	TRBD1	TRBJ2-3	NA	TGTGCCACGTGGGACACAACAGGGGGCAGAGATACGCAGTATTTT	CATWDTTGGRDTQYF
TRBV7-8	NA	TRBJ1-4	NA	TGTGCCAGCAGCTTTGCAGGGAATGAAAAACTGTTTTTT	CASSFAGNEKLFF
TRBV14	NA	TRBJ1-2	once	TGTGCCAGCAGCCAGACGGGTAACTATGGCTACACCTTC	CASSQTGNYGYTF
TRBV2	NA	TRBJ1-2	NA	TGTGCCAGCAGTGAAGGGTGGGAGGACGGCTACACCTTC	CASSEGWEDGYTF
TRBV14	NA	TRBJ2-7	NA	TGTGCCAGCCTCGGAGGGAACTTC	CASLGGNF
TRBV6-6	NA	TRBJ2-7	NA	TGTGCCAGCGAGGTTAGGAAGGTACCCTACGAGCAGTACTTC	CASEVRKVPYEQYF
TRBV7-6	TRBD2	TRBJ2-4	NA	TGTGCCAGCAGCTTAGAGTCGTTCCTTGGGCTAGCGGGGGGTCTAGCCAAAAACATTCAGTACTTC	CASSLESFLGLAGGLAKNIQYF
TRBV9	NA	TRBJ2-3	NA	TGTGCCAGCAGGTCCTACCAGGAGGTTGATACGCAGTATTTT	CASRSYQEVDTQYF